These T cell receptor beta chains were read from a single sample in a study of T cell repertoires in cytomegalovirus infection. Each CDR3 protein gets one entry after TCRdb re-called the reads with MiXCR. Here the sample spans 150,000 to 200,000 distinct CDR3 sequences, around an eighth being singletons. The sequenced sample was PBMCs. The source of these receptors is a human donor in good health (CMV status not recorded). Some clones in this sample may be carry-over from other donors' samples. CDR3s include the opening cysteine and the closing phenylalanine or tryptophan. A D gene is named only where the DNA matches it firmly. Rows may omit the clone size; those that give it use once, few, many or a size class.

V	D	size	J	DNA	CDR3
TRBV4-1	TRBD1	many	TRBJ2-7	TGCGCCAGCAGCCAGAGGGGGACGGGACAGGGATTTTACGAGCAGTACTTC	CASSQRGTGQGFYEQYF
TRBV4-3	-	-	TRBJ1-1	TGCGCCAGCAGCAAACAGGGCCCCACTGAAGCTTTCTTT	CASSKQGPTEAFF
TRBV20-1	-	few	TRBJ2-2	TGCAGTGCCCTTCAGGGAGCGAACACCGGGGAGCTGTTTTTT	CSALQGANTGELFF
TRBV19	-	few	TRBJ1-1	TGTGCCAGTAAGGATTTGGTGAACACTGAAGCTTTCTTT	CASKDLVNTEAFF
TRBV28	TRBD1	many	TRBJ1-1	TGTGCCAGCAGTTTAGGGACAGGGGATAGGAGAGCTTTCTTT	CASSLGTGDRRAFF
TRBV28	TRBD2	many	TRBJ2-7	TGTGCCAGCAGTCGACATAGCGGGAGCTCGGACGAGCAGTACTTC	CASSRHSGSSDEQYF
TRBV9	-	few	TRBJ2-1	TGTGCCAGCAGCATGGGACGGCTATACAATGAGCAGTTCTTC	CASSMGRLYNEQFF
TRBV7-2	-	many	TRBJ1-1	TGTGCCAGCAGCTACTTACAGGGAGCTGAAGCTTTCTTT	CASSYLQGAEAFF
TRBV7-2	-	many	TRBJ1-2	TGTGCCAGCAGCTTAGACAGGGACGTAACTAACTATGGCTACACCTTC	CASSLDRDVTNYGYTF
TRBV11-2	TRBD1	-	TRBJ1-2	TGTGCCAGCAGCGAACAGGGGAGGGATGGCTACACCTTC	CASSEQGRDGYTF
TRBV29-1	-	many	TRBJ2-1	TGCAGCGTCACTGGACAGAAAGTTTCACCCTACAATGAGCAGTTCTTC	CSVTGQKVSPYNEQFF
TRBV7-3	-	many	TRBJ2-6	TGTGCCAGCAGCCCCTTCCGGGGAGGCTCTGGGGCCAACGTCCTGACTTTC	CASSPFRGGSGANVLTF
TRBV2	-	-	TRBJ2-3	TGTGCCAGCCTCGCGCGGCAGCTCACAGATACGCAGTATTTT	CASLARQLTDTQYF
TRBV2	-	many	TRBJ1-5	TGTGCCAGCAGTGAGGGCACGGGGAGGCCCCAGCATTTT	CASSEGTGRPQHF
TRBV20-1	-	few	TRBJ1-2	TGCAGTGCTAGAGCGGACCCTTGGCAGGGAGCCTATGGCTACACCTTC	CSARADPWQGAYGYTF
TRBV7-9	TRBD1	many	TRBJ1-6	TGTGCCAGCAGCCGGGACAGGGGCCTCTATAATTCACCCCTCCACTTT	CASSRDRGLYNSPLHF
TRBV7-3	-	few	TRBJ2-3	TGTGCCAGCAGCCCCAGGTTAGCAGATACGCAGTATTTT	CASSPRLADTQYF
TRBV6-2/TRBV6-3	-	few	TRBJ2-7	TGTGCCAGCAGAGTCGCCAAAAACAGGGAAGGGGCCGAGCAGTACTTC	CASRVAKNREGAEQYF
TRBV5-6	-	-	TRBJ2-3	TGTGCCAGCAGCTTGCGACCAGGGGCTGTCACAGATACGCAGTATTTT	CASSLRPGAVTDTQYF
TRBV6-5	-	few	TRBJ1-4	TGTGCCACACACCGTACCATGGGGGGCAATGAAAAACTGTTTTTT	CATHRTMGGNEKLFF
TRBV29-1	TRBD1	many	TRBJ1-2	TGCAGCGCAGCGACAGGGTATGGCTACACCTTC	CSAATGYGYTF
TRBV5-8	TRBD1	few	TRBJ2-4	TGTGCCAGCAGCTTGTGGGGCAGGGGGCTAGCCAAAAACATTCAGTACTTC	CASSLWGRGLAKNIQYF
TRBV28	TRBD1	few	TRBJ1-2	TGTGCCGCCCAGACAGGGGGCCGGTATGGCTACACCTTC	CAAQTGGRYGYTF
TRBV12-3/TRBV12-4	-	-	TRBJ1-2	TGTGCCAGCAGGCTAGCAGGAGGATATGGCTACACCTTC	CASRLAGGYGYTF
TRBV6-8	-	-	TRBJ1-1	TGTGCCAGCAGTTACTCGCTCCGACAGCCCCGGATGCCCACTGAAGCTTTCTTT	CASSYSLRQPRMPTEAFF
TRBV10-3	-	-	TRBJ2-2	TGTGCCATCAGTGAGCCCGTTGGGGCTTCCGGGGAGCTGTTTTTT	CAISEPVGASGELFF
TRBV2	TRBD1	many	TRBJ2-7	TGTGCCAGCGCCAGGACAGGCACTCCCTCCTACGAGCAGTACTTC	CASARTGTPSYEQYF
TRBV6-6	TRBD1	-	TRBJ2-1	TGTGCCAGCAGCCGGGACAGGGTGTTCGGGGCGAATGAGCAGTTCTTC	CASSRDRVFGANEQFF
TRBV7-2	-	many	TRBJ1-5	TGTGCCAGCAGCTTAGCGGCCGGTAGGCGGAGTGGCAATCAGCCCCAGCATTTT	CASSLAAGRRSGNQPQHF
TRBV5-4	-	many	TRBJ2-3	TGTGCCAGCAGCTTGGGACAGAACACAGATACGCAGTATTTT	CASSLGQNTDTQYF
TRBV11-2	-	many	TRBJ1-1	TGTGCCAGCAGCTTAGGGTGGGGTTCGAACACTGAAGCTTTCTTT	CASSLGWGSNTEAFF
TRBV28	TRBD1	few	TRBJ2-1	TGTGCCAGCAGTTCAGCGGGACAGGGGGCCAATGAGCAGTTCTTC	CASSSAGQGANEQFF
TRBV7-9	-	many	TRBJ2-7	TGTGCCAGCAGCTCTAGCCAGGGCTACGAGCAGTACTTC	CASSSSQGYEQYF
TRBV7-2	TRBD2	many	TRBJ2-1	TGTGCCAGCAGCTTAGGAGGGTATCGCGGGAGGAGGGGCAATGAGCAGTTCTTC	CASSLGGYRGRRGNEQFF
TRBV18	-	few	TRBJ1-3	TGTGCCAGCTCACCAAGACGCTCTGGAAACACCATATATTTT	CASSPRRSGNTIYF
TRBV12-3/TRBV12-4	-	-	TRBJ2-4	TGTGCCAGCAGCACTCAAGTGAGCCGTACTGGGACCAAAAACATTCAGTACTTC	CASSTQVSRTGTKNIQYF
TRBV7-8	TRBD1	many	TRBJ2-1	TGTGCCAGCAGCTCGGACAGGGTGGGGTCCAATGAGCAGTTCTTC	CASSSDRVGSNEQFF
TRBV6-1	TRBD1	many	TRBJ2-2	TGTGCCAGCAGTAGACAGGGGGTGGACACCGGGGAGCTGTTTTTT	CASSRQGVDTGELFF
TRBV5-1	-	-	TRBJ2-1	TGCGCCAGCAGCTTGGAAGAGGGTGGTGGGTATGAGCAGTTCTTC	CASSLEEGGGYEQFF
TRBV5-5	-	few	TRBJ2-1	TGTGCCAGTTATCCGGGACTCTCCTACAATGAGCAGTTCTTC	CASYPGLSYNEQFF
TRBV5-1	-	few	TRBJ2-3	TGCGCCAGCAGCTTGGAAAACGGCCCCGATACGCAGTATTTT	CASSLENGPDTQYF
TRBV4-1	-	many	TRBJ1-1	TGCGCCAGCAGCCAAGAAATGGGGGGGAGGGGGACCCCTATGAACACTGAAGCTTTCTTT	CASSQEMGGRGTPMNTEAFF
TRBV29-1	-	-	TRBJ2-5	TGCAGCGTTGAGTCAGATCAAGAGACCCAGTACTTC	CSVESDQETQYF
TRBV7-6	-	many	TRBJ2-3	TGTGCCAGCAGCCCCCGTGCGGATACGCAGTATTTT	CASSPRADTQYF
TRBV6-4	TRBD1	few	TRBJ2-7	TGTGCCGAGACAGGGCTGGAGCAGTACTTC	CAETGLEQYF
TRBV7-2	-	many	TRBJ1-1	TGTGCCAGCAGCTTAGTTAGAGACACTGAAGCTTTCTTT	CASSLVRDTEAFF
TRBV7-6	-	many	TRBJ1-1	TGTGCCAGCAGATCATACCGGAACACTGAAGCTTTCTTT	CASRSYRNTEAFF
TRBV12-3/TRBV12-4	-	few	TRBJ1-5	TGTGCCAGCAGTCCAAGCGGGAGGAATCAGCCCCAGCATTTT	CASSPSGRNQPQHF
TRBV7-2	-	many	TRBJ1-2	TGTGCCAGCAGCTTAGATGGCAGCCGAGCTAACTATGGCTACACCTTC	CASSLDGSRANYGYTF
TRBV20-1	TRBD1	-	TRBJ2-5	TGCAGTGCCCGCAGGCCCCCGGGACAGGGGGCGATGACGGAGACCCAGTACTTC	CSARRPPGQGAMTETQYF
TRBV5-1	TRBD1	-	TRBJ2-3	TGCGCCAGCAGCTTGTGGACAGGCATAACAGATACGCAGTATTTT	CASSLWTGITDTQYF
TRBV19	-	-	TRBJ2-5	TGTGCCAGTAGCCCTACCCAGAAGGGTTTGACCCAGTACTTC	CASSPTQKGLTQYF
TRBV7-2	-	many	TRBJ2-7	TGTGCCAGCAGCCTGCGCGGGACAGCCTACGAGCAGTACTTC	CASSLRGTAYEQYF
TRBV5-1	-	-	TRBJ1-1	TGCGCCAGCAGCTTGCGGCCCGGCCCCACTGAAGCTTTCTTT	CASSLRPGPTEAFF
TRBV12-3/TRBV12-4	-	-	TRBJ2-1	TGTGCCAGCAGTTTAGAGGCTGAGCAGTTCTTC	CASSLEAEQFF